Below, one T cell receptor beta chain is given with its context. Its specificity is unknown. This entry comes from a study of cytomegalovirus exposure and HLA in healthy donors. Looking at the study overall: The roughly 130 validation repertoires were reported in a later analysis to have been generated on the same platform as the roughly 700 first-cohort repertoires.

TCRdb keeps only in-frame clones here, not all; method: immunoSEQ multiplex PCR. The sample contains about 330,000 clones, about nine tenths of which appear only once. The donors were in the roughly 130-subject validation cohort, distinct from the 666-subject first cohort. General study results and limits: Three CMV-associated chains proved CMV antigen-specific in vitro. That first-cohort TCR clusters tended to co-occur in the 95 to 150 validation repertoires was found in a later analysis.

This CDR3 has 18 residues. Germline CDR1 SGDLS, CDR2 YYNGEE. The V end lost 4 bases, the J end lost 0 bases, and 20 bases lay between the germline ends. This sequence was found in a woman in her 30s in good health and CMV-seropositive. The sequencing sample was made of PBMCs. This sequence joins TRBV9 and TRBJ1-3; D gene unclear. CDR3 nucleotide sequence: TGTGCCAGCAGCCCGATAGGACCCACCACCACCTCTGGAAACACCATATATTTT. Protein: CASSPIGPTTTSGNTIYF.